A selection of T cell receptor beta chains follows, all from one sample in a study of regulatory T cells in long-lasting Graves disease. Via MiXCR, TCRdb re-called the multiplex PCR reads, giving one row per CDR3 protein. The sample holds about half a million distinct CDR3 sequences, about 12% seen once. Separately, the same data were catalogued under a study of T cells in Graves' hyperthyroidism and ophthalmopathy.

Sequenced material: peripheral blood mononuclear cells (PBMCs), taken at new diagnosis, from a patient treated with antithyroid drugs. All receptors derive from a woman aged 30 to 39 with Graves disease. Each CDR3 is given with its conserved first and last residue. A D gene is named only where the DNA matches it firmly. Size tells how often a clone was seen (once, few, many) or the class of an expanded clone, and some rows leave it out.

v_gene	d_gene	abundance	j_gene	CDR3aa	CDR3nt
TRBV19	TRBD1	many	TRBJ1-1	CASSIRGYTEAFF	TGTGCCAGTAGTATCAGGGGGTACACTGAAGCTTTCTTT
TRBV11-2	.	many	TRBJ2-1	CASSLGGEQFF	TGTGCCAGCAGCTTAGGGGGTGAGCAGTTCTTC
TRBV27	.	many	TRBJ2-2	CASSSDPAPTGELFF	TGTGCCAGCAGTTCGGACCCAGCCCCTACCGGGGAGCTGTTTTTT
TRBV2	.	many	TRBJ1-5	CASRDGDQPQHF	TGTGCCAGCCGGGACGGGGATCAGCCCCAGCATTTT
TRBV28	.	many	TRBJ2-1	CASSFTSSPVPYNEQFF	TGTGCCAGCAGTTTCACTTCTAGTCCCGTCCCCTACAATGAGCAGTTCTTC
TRBV27	.	many	TRBJ2-3	CASSLKGPDTQYF	TGTGCCAGCAGTTTAAAGGGCCCAGATACGCAGTATTTT
TRBV7-2	TRBD1	.	TRBJ1-2	CASSLDLDRVGGYTF	TGTGCCAGCAGCTTAGATTTGGACAGGGTAGGGGGCTACACCTTC
TRBV19	.	.	TRBJ1-5	CASSIYAQPNQPQHF	TGTGCCAGTAGTATATATGCCCAGCCCAATCAGCCCCAGCATTTT
TRBV30	.	many	TRBJ2-7	CAWSSRFEQYF	TGTGCCTGGAGCTCGAGGTTCGAGCAGTACTTC
TRBV30	TRBD2	few	TRBJ2-1	CAWRGTSGGLQFF	TGTGCCTGGAGGGGGACTAGCGGGGGACTTCAGTTCTTC
TRBV7-7	TRBD1	few	TRBJ2-3	CASSSTGTNTQYF	TGTGCTAGCAGCTCGACAGGGACGAATACGCAGTATTTT
TRBV2	.	many	TRBJ1-5	CASSEGMGNQPQHF	TGTGCCAGCAGTGAAGGGATGGGCAATCAGCCCCAGCATTTT
TRBV4-3	.	.	TRBJ1-4	CASSRERQEKLFF	TGCGCCAGCAGCCGCGAAAGACAGGAAAAACTGTTTTTT
TRBV6-1	.	many	TRBJ1-1	CASQTAGLITEAFF	TGTGCCAGCCAAACTGCAGGGCTGATCACTGAAGCTTTCTTT
TRBV7-9	TRBD2	.	TRBJ2-5	CASSSREGRETQYF	TGTGCCAGCAGCTCGCGGGAGGGCCGGGAGACCCAGTACTTC
TRBV3-1	TRBD2	many	TRBJ2-1	CASKAGGSYNEQFF	TGTGCCAGCAAGGCGGGAGGTTCCTACAATGAGCAGTTCTTC
TRBV28	TRBD2	few	TRBJ2-1	CASSLSLAGRGYNEQFF	TGTGCCAGCAGTTTATCTCTAGCAGGGAGGGGTTACAATGAGCAGTTCTTC
TRBV3-1	.	many	TRBJ2-7	CASSGISGRPYEQYF	TGTGCCAGCAGCGGAATTTCAGGGAGGCCCTACGAGCAGTACTTC
TRBV4-2	.	many	TRBJ1-5	CASSSRQGLDQPQHF	TGTGCCAGCAGCTCGCGACAAGGGCTTGATCAGCCCCAGCATTTT
TRBV6-1	.	many	TRBJ2-5	CASSPGLPETQYF	TGTGCCAGCAGTCCGGGACTCCCGGAGACCCAGTACTTC
TRBV9	TRBD1	few	TRBJ1-1	CASSRNRGTEAFF	TGTGCCAGCAGCAGAAACAGGGGCACTGAAGCTTTCTTT
TRBV6-1	TRBD2	few	TRBJ2-3	CASRTSGGTDTQYF	TGTGCCAGCAGGACTAGCGGGGGCACAGATACGCAGTATTTT
TRBV6-2/TRBV6-3	TRBD2	.	TRBJ2-3	CASTGTSVSDTQYF	TGTGCCAGCACCGGGACTAGCGTTTCAGATACGCAGTATTTT
TRBV27	TRBD2	many	TRBJ2-7	CASSLGTSGIYEQYF	TGTGCCAGCAGCCTCGGGACTAGCGGTATCTACGAGCAGTACTTC
TRBV11-2	TRBD2	many	TRBJ2-1	CASSLTQLAGGREQFF	TGTGCCAGCAGTCTTACTCAACTAGCGGGAGGACGAGAGCAGTTCTTC
TRBV7-9	.	.	TRBJ2-7	CASSGSALSSYEQYF	TGTGCCAGCAGCGGATCCGCTCTCAGCTCCTACGAGCAGTACTTC
TRBV7-2	.	many	TRBJ1-1	CASSSYMVDEAFF	TGTGCCAGCAGCTCTTACATGGTCGATGAAGCTTTCTTT
TRBV6-2/TRBV6-3	.	few	TRBJ2-1	CPSEVGHEQFF	TGTCCCTCAGAGGTGGGACATGAGCAGTTCTTC
TRBV18	.	.	TRBJ2-1	CASSQRGAGTPPLNEQFF	TGTGCCAGCTCCCAACGGGGGGCGGGGACGCCCCCCTTAAATGAGCAGTTCTTC
TRBV20-1	.	many	TRBJ2-1	CSARDSTYNEQFF	TGCAGTGCTAGAGACTCCACCTACAATGAGCAGTTCTTC
TRBV10-3	TRBD1	many	TRBJ1-1	CAISGTGGPEAEAFF	TGTGCCATCAGTGGCACAGGGGGGCCGGAGGCTGAAGCTTTCTTT
TRBV13	TRBD2	many	TRBJ2-2	CASSQGLVGSGELFF	TGTGCCAGCAGCCAAGGACTAGTTGGGAGCGGGGAGCTGTTTTTT
TRBV28	.	.	TRBJ2-2	CASRRASITAGELFF	TGTGCCAGCAGGCGGGCGTCCATTACCGCCGGGGAGCTGTTTTTT
TRBV7-9	.	many	TRBJ2-3	CASSPGGGGMDTQYF	TGTGCCAGCAGCCCAGGGGGGGGAGGCATGGATACGCAGTATTTT
TRBV6-1	.	few	TRBJ2-3	CASSFGLTQYF	TGTGCCAGCAGCTTTGGTTTAACGCAGTATTTT
TRBV6-1	.	many	TRBJ1-2	CASSEFGRGYGYTF	TGTGCCAGCAGTGAATTCGGCAGGGGCTATGGCTACACCTTC
TRBV18	TRBD1	many	TRBJ1-1	CASSHQGAGTGATEAFF	TGTGCCAGCTCTCATCAGGGAGCCGGGACAGGGGCCACTGAAGCTTTCTTT
TRBV7-2	TRBD2	few	TRBJ2-1	CASSISGREVDEQFF	TGTGCCAGCAGCATATCGGGTCGGGAGGTCGATGAGCAGTTCTTC
TRBV12-3/TRBV12-4	.	.	TRBJ2-2	CASTHPTAVVPNTGELFF	TGTGCCAGCACCCACCCGACAGCCGTCGTACCGAACACCGGGGAGCTGTTTTTT
TRBV5-6	.	many	TRBJ1-3	CASSLAALSGNTIYF	TGTGCCAGCAGCTTGGCCGCCTTGAGTGGAAACACCATATATTTT
TRBV5-4	.	few	TRBJ2-1	CASSPWGWNEQFF	TGTGCCAGCAGCCCCTGGGGGTGGAATGAGCAGTTCTTC
TRBV12-3/TRBV12-4	.	many	TRBJ2-3	CASSLEGPGTTDTQYF	TGTGCCAGCAGTTTAGAGGGGCCTGGCACCACAGATACGCAGTATTTT
TRBV10-3	.	.	TRBJ1-1	CASSDRTGKGTEAFF	TGTGCCAGCAGTGATCGGACGGGGAAGGGCACTGAAGCTTTCTTT
TRBV6-1	.	many	TRBJ1-2	CASSTRTRGLANYGYTF	TGTGCCAGCAGCACCCGGACAAGGGGATTAGCTAACTATGGCTACACCTTC
TRBV5-5	TRBD1	many	TRBJ2-2	CASSRRGLETGELFF	TGTGCCAGCAGCCGCAGGGGGCTGGAAACCGGGGAGCTGTTTTTT
TRBV5-1	TRBD1	few	TRBJ1-2	CASSRGQGKGNGYTF	TGCGCCAGCAGCCGCGGACAGGGAAAGGGCAATGGCTACACCTTC
TRBV7-8	TRBD1	many	TRBJ1-5	CASSLDRINQPQHF	TGTGCCAGCAGCTTGGACAGGATCAATCAGCCCCAGCATTTT
TRBV27	.	few	TRBJ2-5	CASSFGGVQETQYF	TGTGCCAGCAGTTTCGGAGGAGTACAAGAGACCCAGTACTTC
TRBV5-1	.	many	TRBJ1-1	CASSLGRTEAFF	TGTGCCAGCAGCTTAGGCCGGACTGAAGCTTTCTTT
TRBV28	.	.	TRBJ1-1	CASGRPGLNTEAFF	TGTGCCAGCGGTCGACCGGGGTTGAACACTGAAGCTTTCTTT
TRBV11-2	TRBD2	many	TRBJ2-5	CASSGLAGGTRPAQYF	TGTGCCAGCAGCGGACTAGCGGGAGGGACTCGGCCGGCCCAGTACTTC
TRBV18	.	many	TRBJ2-5	CASSPRNSGPSRETQYF	TGTGCCAGCTCACCTCGGAATAGCGGCCCTAGTCGTGAGACCCAGTACTTC
TRBV20-1	TRBD2	medium-sized	TRBJ2-7	CSARAPSGDSYEQYF	TGCAGTGCTAGGGCCCCTAGCGGGGATTCCTACGAGCAGTACTTC
TRBV5-8	TRBD1	many	TRBJ2-7	CASSLEGTDTYEQYF	TGTGCCAGCAGCTTGGAAGGGACAGATACCTACGAGCAGTACTTC